This T cell receptor (beta chain) was captured in a study of radiation and T cells in renal cell carcinoma. Study at large: Nephrectomy followed 15 Gy stereotactic body radiation by 4 weeks.

Time point: baseline pretreatment blood. The treatment here: 15 Gy SBRT to primary tumor, nephrectomy 4 weeks later. Blood was sampled at baseline, 2 weeks and 4 weeks after SBRT. This CDR3 is built from 11 residues. Germline V lookup: CDR1 DFQATT, CDR2 SNEGSKA (reference sequence). The V end lost 6 bases, the J end lost 3 bases, and 8 bases lay between the germline ends. The method was immunoSEQ multiplex PCR; TCRdb's version includes in-frame clones alone and lacks a portion of them. Of about 20,000 clones in the sample, approximately 80% were seen once. This clone was seen many times. This receptor was taken from a man in his sixties with renal cell carcinoma. The sample consisted of blood, taken from a patient whose treatment included radiotherapy and nephrectomy. The chain couples TRBV20-1 to TRBJ1-1; a weak D match, TRBD1 (5 bases). CDR3 nucleotide sequence: TGCAGTGCATCGACAGACACTGAAGCTTTCTTT. The encoded protein is CSASTDTEAFF.